This T cell receptor (beta chain) was recovered during a study of CD8 T cells in Susac syndrome. Looking at the study overall: Patients with Susac syndrome were therapy-naive, taking corticosteroids, with some also receiving intravenous immunoglobulin, or taking intravenous immunoglobulin alone at the time their blood was drawn. Study-level results: The number of individuals included in the study's TCR sequencing and HLA analysis was acknowledged as relatively small.

CDR1 LGHNA and CDR2 YNFKEQ come from the germline V gene. The CDR3 spans 17 residues. V shed 2 bases, J shed 2 bases, and the junction held 8 bases outside the gene matches. While CD8+ and CD4+ T cells were isolated negatively, TEMRA cells were enriched by FACS. With random hexamers, about 0.45 to 1 ug RNA was reverse transcribed. An immunoSEQ multiplex PCR generated amplified TCR beta CDR3 products spanning 54 Vbeta and 13 Jbeta. TCRdb independently ran MiXCR on the immunoSEQ multiplex PCR reads; one entry per CDR3 protein. This table holds over 150,000 distinct CDR3 sequences, roughly 94% found once. Comments on this clonotype: Its antigen is undetermined.

The V gene is TRBV4-2, the J gene TRBJ2-1; 8 nucleotides line up with TRBD2. The sample comprised CD4+ T cells from PBMCs. This receptor was obtained from a human donor with Susac syndrome. The DNA of the CDR3 is TGTGCCAGCAGCCAATTTTCAGCGGGAGCAACCTACAATGAGCAGTTCTTC. Protein: CASSQFSAGATYNEQFF.